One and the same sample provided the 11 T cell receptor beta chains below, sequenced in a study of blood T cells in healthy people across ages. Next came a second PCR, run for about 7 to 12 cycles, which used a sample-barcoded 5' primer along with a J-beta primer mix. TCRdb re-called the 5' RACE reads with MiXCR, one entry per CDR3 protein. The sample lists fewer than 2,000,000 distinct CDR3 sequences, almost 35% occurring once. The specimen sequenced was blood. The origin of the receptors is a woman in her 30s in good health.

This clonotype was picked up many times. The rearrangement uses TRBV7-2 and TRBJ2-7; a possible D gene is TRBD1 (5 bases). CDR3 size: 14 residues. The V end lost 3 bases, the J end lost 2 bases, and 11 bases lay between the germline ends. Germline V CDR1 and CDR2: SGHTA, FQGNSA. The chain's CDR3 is CASSFTGTTYEQYF. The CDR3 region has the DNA TGTGCCAGCAGCTTCACAGGTACGACCTACGAGCAGTACTTC. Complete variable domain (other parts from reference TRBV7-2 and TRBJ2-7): GAGVSQSPSNKVTEKGKDVELRCDPISGHTALYWYRQSLGQGLEFLIYFQGNSAPDKSGLPSDRFSAERTGGSVSTLTIQRTQQEDSAVYLCASSFTGTTYEQYFGPGTRLTVT.

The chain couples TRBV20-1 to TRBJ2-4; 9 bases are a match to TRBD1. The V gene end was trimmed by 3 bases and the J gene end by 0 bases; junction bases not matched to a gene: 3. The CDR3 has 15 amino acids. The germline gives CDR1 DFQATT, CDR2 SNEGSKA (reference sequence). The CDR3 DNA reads TGCAGTGCTAGCGACAGGGGGACAGCCAAAAACATTCAGTACTTC. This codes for CSASDRGTAKNIQYF.

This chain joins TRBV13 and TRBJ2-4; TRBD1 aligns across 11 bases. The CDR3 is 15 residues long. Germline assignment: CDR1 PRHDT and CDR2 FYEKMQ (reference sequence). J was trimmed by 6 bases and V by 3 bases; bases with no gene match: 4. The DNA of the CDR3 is TGTGCCAGCAGCTTCGGACAGGGGGCTGGAAACATTCAGTACTTC. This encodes CASSFGQGAGNIQYF. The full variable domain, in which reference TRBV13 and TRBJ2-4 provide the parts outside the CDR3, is AAGVIQSPRHLIKEKRETATLKCYPIPRHDTVYWYQQGPGQDPQFLISFYEKMQSDKGSIPDRFSAQQFSDYHSELNMSSLELGDSALYFCASSFGQGAGNIQYFGAGTRLSVL.

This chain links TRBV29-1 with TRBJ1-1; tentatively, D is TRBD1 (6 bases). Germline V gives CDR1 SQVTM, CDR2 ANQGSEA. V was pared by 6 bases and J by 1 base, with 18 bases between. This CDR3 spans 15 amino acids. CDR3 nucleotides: TGCAGCGTCCACGAAGGCCCGACAGGGAACACTGAAGCTTTCTTT. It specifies CSVHEGPTGNTEAFF.

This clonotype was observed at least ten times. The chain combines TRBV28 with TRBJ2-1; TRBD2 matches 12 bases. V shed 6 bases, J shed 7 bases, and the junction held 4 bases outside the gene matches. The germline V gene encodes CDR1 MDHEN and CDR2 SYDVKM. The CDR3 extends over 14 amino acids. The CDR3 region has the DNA TGTGCCAGCAGCTTTCTAGCGGGGGGGAATGAGCAGTTCTTC. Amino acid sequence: CASSFLAGGNEQFF.

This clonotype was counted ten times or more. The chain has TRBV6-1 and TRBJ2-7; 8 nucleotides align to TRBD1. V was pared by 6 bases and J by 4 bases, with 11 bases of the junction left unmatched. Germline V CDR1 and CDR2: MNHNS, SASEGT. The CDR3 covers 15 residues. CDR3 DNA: TGTGCCAGCAGCGTAACATCAGGGGGCGCGTACGAGCAGTACTTC. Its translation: CASSVTSGGAYEQYF.

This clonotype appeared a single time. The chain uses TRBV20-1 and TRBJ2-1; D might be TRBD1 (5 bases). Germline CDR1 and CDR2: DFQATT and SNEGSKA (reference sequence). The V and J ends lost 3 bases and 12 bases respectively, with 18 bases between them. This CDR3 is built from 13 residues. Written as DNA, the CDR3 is TGCAGTGCTAGTGGCTGGGGCTGGATCGGGCAGTTCTTC. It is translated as CSASGWGWIGQFF.

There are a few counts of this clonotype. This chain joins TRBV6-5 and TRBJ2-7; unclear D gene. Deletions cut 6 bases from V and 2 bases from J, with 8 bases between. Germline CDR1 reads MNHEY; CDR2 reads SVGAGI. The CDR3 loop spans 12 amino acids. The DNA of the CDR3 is TGTGCCAGCAGCCGACTGCCCTACGAGCAGTACTTC. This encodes CASSRLPYEQYF.

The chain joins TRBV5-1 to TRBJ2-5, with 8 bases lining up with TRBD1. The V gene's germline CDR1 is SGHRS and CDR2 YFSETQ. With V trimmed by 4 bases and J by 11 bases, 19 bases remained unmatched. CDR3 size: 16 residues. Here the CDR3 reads CASSTGTGQSYNEQYF. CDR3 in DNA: TGCGCCAGCAGCACCGGGACAGGCCAGTCCTACAATGAGCAGTACTTC.

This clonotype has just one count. CDR3 protein: CASSRGTSKTYEQYF. CDR3 coding DNA: TGTGCCAGCAGTCGAGGGACTAGCAAGACCTACGAGCAGTACTTC. V is TRBV11-2 and J is TRBJ2-7; 9 bases agree with TRBD2. Germline V lookup: CDR1 SGHAT, CDR2 FQNNGV. J lost 2 bases, V lost 6 bases, and 8 bases had no gene match. There are 15 residues in the CDR3.

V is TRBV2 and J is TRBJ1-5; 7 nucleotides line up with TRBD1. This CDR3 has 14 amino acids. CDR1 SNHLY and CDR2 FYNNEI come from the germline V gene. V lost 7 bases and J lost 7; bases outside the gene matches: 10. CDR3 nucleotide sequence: TGTGCCAGCAACCAGGGGGGATACGGACAGCCCCAGCATTTT. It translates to CASNQGGYGQPQHF.